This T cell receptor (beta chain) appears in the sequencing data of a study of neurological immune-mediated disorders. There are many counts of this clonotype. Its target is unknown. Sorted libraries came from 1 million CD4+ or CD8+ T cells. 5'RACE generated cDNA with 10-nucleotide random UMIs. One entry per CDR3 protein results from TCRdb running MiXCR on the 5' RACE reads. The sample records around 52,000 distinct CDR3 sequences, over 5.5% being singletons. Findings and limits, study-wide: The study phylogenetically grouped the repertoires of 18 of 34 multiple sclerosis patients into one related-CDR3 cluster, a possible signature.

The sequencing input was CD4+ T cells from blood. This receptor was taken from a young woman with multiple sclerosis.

The CDR3 DNA reads TGCGCCAGCAGCTCCCGGGACAGTGTCTATGGCTACACCTTC. It is translated as CASSSRDSVYGYTF. V usage is TRBV5-1 and J usage is TRBJ1-2; 7 bases fit TRBD1. The CDR3 length is 14 residues. Germline CDR1 SGHRS, CDR2 YFSETQ. V lost 3 bases and J lost 4; bases outside the gene matches: 6.